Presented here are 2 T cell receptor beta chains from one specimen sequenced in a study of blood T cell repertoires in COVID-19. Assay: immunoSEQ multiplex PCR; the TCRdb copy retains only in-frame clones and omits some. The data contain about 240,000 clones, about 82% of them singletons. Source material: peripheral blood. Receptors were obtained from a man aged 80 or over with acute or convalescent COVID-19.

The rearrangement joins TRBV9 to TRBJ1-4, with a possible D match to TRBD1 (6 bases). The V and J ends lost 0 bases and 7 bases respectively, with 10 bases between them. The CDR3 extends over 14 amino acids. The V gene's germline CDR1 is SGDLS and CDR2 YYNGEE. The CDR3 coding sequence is TGTGCCAGCAGCGTAGGGGCAGGGGTTGAAAAACTGTTTTTT. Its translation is CASSVGAGVEKLFF. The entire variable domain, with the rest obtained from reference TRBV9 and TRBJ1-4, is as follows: DSGVTQTPKHLITATGQRVTLRCSPRSGDLSVYWYQQSLDQGLQFLIQYYNGEERAKGNILERFSAQQFPDLHSELNLSSLELGDSALYFCASSVGAGVEKLFFGSGTQLSVL.

CDR3 sequence: CASSIRGSPLREQYF. CDR3 nucleotides: TGTGCCAGTAGTATAAGGGGATCCCCCCTACGGGAGCAGTACTTC. The chain employs TRBV19 and TRBJ2-7, with a possible D match to TRBD1 (5 bases). V lost 2 bases and J lost 7, with 18 bases in between. This CDR3 has 15 residues. Germline lookup yields CDR1 LNHDA and CDR2 SQIVND (reference sequence).